Described below is a single TCR beta chain sequence and its context. The CDR3 loop spans 17 amino acids. The ends were cut back, 0 bases at V and 0 bases at J, with 13 bases in the middle. The germline CDR1 and CDR2 sequences are SGDLS and YYNGEE. This entry comes from a study of blood T cell repertoires in COVID-19. Study-wide context: There were acute and convalescent COVID-19 samples, and they came from the United States, Italy and Spain. Sample material is recorded as cDNA or gDNA derived from T cells, B-cell-depleted T cells, or PBMCs.

In the original processing: How many nucleated cells were present was estimated from reference gene primer amplification. This table comes from immunoSEQ multiplex PCR, and its TCRdb copy is limited to in-frame clones, with some not included. V and J calls and clone size come straight from that table; D and trimming were deduced from the DNA. The sample shows 60,000 to 70,000 clones, approximately 83% of them seen only once. The chain links TRBV9 to TRBJ1-3; the D is unclear. Specimen: peripheral blood. This sequence originates from an elderly man with acute or convalescent COVID-19. The CDR3 nucleotides are TGTGCCAGCAGCGTAGGGGCCCTAATACTCTCTGGAAACACCATATATTTT. This codes for CASSVGALILSGNTIYF.